The count of the clone carrying this T cell receptor (beta chain) is one. This entry belongs to a study of technical replicates of blood from several donors. Only in-frame clones appear in the TCRdb table, and some are missing; sequencing was by immunoSEQ multiplex PCR. The table records around 80,000 clones, 93% of them present only once. The length of the CDR3 is 16 residues. Per germline, CDR1 SGHRS and CDR2 YFSETQ. Trimming took 0 bases from V and 1 from J, leaving 13 bases between them. This sequence originates from a human donor in good health. The sequenced material came from T cells isolated from PBMCs. The chain links TRBV5-1 to TRBJ1-1, with a tentative D call TRBD1 (5 bases). This chain's CDR3 is CASSLDMTDRNTEAFF. CDR3 nucleotide sequence: TGCGCCAGCAGCTTGGATATGACAGACCGGAACACTGAAGCTTTCTTT.